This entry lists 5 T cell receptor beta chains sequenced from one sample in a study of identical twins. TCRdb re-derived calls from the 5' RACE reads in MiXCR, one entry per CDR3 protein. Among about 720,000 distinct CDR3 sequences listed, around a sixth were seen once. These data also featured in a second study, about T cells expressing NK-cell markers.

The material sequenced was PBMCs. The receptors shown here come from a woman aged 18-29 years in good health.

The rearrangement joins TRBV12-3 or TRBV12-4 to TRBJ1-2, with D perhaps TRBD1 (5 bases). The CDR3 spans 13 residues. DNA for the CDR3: TGTGCTGTCTGGGGGTTAACCAACTATGGCTACACCTTC. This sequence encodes CAVWGLTNYGYTF.

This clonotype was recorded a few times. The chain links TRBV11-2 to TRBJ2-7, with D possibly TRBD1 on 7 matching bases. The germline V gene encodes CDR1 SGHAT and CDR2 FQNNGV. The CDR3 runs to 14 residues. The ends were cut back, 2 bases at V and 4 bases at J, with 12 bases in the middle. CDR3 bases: TGTGCCAGCAGCTTAAGGGCAGGGGGGTACGAGCAGTACTTC. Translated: CASSLRAGGYEQYF.

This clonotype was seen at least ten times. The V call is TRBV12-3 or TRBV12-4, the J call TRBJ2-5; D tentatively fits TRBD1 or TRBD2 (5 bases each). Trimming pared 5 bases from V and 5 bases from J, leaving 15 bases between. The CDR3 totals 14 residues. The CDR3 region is CASSLRQGDETQYF. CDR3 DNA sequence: TGTGCCAGCAGTCTGAGGCAGGGAGACGAGACCCAGTACTTC.

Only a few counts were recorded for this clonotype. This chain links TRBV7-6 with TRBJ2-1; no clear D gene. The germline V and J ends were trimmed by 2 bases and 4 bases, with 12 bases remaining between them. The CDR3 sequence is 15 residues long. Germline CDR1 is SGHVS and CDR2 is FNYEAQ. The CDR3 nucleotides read TGTGCCAGCAGCTTAAACGGACCCCTATACAATGAGCAGTTCTTC. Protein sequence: CASSLNGPLYNEQFF.

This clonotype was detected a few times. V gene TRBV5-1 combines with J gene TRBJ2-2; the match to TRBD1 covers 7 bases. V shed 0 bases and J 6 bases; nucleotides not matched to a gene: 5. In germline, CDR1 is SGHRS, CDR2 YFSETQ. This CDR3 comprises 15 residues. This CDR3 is CASSLVTGIAGELFF. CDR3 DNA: TGCGCCAGCAGCTTGGTGACAGGGATTGCCGGGGAGCTGTTTTTT.